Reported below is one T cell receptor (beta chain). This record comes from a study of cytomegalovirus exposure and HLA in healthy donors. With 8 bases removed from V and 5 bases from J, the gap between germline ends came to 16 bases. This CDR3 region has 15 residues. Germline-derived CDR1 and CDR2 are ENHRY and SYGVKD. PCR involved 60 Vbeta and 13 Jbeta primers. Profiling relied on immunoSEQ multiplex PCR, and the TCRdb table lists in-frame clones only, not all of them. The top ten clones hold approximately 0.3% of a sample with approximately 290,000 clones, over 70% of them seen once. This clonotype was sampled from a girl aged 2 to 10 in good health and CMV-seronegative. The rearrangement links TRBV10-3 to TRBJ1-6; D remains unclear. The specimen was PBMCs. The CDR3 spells CAIRGAGFNNSPLHF. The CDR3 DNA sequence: TGTGCCATCCGGGGTGCTGGGTTTAATAATTCACCCCTCCACTTT.